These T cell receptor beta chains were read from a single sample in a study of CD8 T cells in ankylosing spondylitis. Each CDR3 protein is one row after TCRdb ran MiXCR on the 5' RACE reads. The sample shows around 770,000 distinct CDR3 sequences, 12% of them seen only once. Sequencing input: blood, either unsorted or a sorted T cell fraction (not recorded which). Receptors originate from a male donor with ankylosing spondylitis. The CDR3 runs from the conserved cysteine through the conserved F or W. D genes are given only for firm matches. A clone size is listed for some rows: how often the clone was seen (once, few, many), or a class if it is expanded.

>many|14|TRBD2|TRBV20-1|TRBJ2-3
TGCAGTGCTACAAGCGGGGGCCCCACAGATACGCAGTATTTT
CSATSGGPTDTQYF
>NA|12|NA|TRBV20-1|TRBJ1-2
TGCAGTGCTAGAGTGGAGGGCTGGGGCTACACCTTC
CSARVEGWGYTF
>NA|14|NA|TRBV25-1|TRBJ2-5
TGTGCCAGCAGTGAGGAAGAAAATCAAGAGACCCAGTACTTC
CASSEEENQETQYF
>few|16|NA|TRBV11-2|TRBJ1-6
TGTGCCAGCAGCTTGGACGCCCGAGGCTATAATTCACCCCTCCACTTT
CASSLDARGYNSPLHF
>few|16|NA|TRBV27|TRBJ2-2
TGTGCCAGCAGTCCGTATACAGGGACGAACACCGGGGAGCTGTTTTTT
CASSPYTGTNTGELFF
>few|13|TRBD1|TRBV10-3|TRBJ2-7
TGTGCCATCAGTAGACAGGGCTCCCACGAGCAGTACTTC
CAISRQGSHEQYF
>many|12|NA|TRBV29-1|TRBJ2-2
TGCAGCGTTGGAGTTAACACCGGGGAGCTGTTTTTT
CSVGVNTGELFF
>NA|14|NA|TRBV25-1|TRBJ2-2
TGTGCCAGCAGTGACAGAACGAACACCGGGGAGCTGTTTTTT
CASSDRTNTGELFF
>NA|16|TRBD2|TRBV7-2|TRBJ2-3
TGTGCCAGCAGCTTAAGTAGCGGGGATGGCGGAGATACGCAGTATTTT
CASSLSSGDGGDTQYF
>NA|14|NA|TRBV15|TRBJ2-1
TGTGCCACCAGCTTTGCGGGTCCCTACAATGAGCAGTTCTTC
CATSFAGPYNEQFF
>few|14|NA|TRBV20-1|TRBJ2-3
TGCAGTGTTTTGAGGAGGGGGAGCACAGATACGCAGTATTTT
CSVLRRGSTDTQYF
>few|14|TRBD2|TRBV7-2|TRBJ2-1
TGTGCCAGCAGCTTAGCCGGGAGGATGAATGAGCAGTTCTTC
CASSLAGRMNEQFF
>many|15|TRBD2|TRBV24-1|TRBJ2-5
TGTGCCACCAGTGAGTTGACTAGCGGGAAAGAGACCCAGTACTTC
CATSELTSGKETQYF
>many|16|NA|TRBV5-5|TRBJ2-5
TGTGCCAGCAGCTGGTTTCCGACAGCACAACAAGAGACCCAGTACTTC
CASSWFPTAQQETQYF
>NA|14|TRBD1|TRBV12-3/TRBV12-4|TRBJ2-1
TGTGCCAGCAGTCCGTGGGACAGGGTGAGAGAGCAGTTCTTC
CASSPWDRVREQFF
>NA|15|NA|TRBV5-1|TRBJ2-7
TGCGCCAGCAGCCAGTTCGAAGGGGCTGGATACGAGCAGTACTTC
CASSQFEGAGYEQYF
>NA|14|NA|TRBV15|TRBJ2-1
TGTGCCACCAATACAGGTGACTCCTACAATGAGCAGTTCTTC
CATNTGDSYNEQFF
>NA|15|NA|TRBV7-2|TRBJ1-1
TGTGCCAGCAGATTAAAGGGTCTAGGGAACACTGAAGCTTTCTTT
CASRLKGLGNTEAFF
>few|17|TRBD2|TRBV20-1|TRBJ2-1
TGCAGTGCTCAGGTTTCAGCGGGGGATGACGGCCCCAATGAGCAGTTCTTC
CSAQVSAGDDGPNEQFF
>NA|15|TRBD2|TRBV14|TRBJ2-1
TGTGCCAGCAGCTCTAGCGGGAGATACTACAATGAGCAGTTCTTC
CASSSSGRYYNEQFF
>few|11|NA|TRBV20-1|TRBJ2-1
TGCAGTGCTTCGGGCTTACGGGAGCAGTTCTTC
CSASGLREQFF
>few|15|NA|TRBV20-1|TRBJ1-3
TGCAGTGCTAGAAGTGCAACAAGCTCTGGAAACACCATATATTTT
CSARSATSSGNTIYF
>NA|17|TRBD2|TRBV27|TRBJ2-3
TGTGCCAGCAGTCCCTCCTTTCTAGCGGGCAGCACAGATACGCAGTATTTT
CASSPSFLAGSTDTQYF
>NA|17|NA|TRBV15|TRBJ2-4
TGTGCCACCAGCAGAGAGGGCTTCGGGGTAGCCAAAAACATTCAGTACTTC
CATSREGFGVAKNIQYF
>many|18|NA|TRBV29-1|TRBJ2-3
TGCAGCGTTGAAGATGGGGGGCGAGCGGAATCTAGCACAGATACGCAGTATTTT
CSVEDGGRAESSTDTQYF
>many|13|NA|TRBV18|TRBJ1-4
TGTGCCAGCTCACCAATCGATCGGGGCAAACTGTTTTTT
CASSPIDRGKLFF
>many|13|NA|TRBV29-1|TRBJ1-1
TGCAGCGTTCACAGTATCCCAAACACTGAAGCTTTCTTT
CSVHSIPNTEAFF
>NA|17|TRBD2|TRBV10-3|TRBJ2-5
TGTGCCATCAGTGGGGCTAGCGGGAGGGCCAATAGCCAGACCCAGTACTTC
CAISGASGRANSQTQYF
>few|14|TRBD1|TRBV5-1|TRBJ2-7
TGCGCCAGCAGCTCAAACCCCCGGGACAGAATGCGGTACTTC
CASSSNPRDRMRYF
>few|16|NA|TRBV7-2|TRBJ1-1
TGTGCCAGCAGCTCCCGCCCGGGGGCCTTCGACGGTGAAGCTTTCTTT
CASSSRPGAFDGEAFF
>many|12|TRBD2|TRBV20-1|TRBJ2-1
TGCAGTCAACTACTAGCGGGTAATGAGCAGTTCTTC
CSQLLAGNEQFF
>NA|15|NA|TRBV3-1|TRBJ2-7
TGTGCCAGCAGCCGAAGCCTGTCGGCTACCTACGAGCAGTACTTC
CASSRSLSATYEQYF
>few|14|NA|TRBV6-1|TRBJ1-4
TGTGCCAGCAGGCCTTTAGCGCTTGAGATTACGCTGTTTTTT
CASRPLALEITLFF
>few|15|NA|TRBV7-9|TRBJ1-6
TGTGCCAGCAGCCCGCAGGTGTTGGGTAATTCACCCCTCCACTTT
CASSPQVLGNSPLHF
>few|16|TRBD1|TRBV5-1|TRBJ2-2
TGCGCCAGCAGCTTGTCGGGACAGGGGGAATCCGGGGAGCTGTTTTTT
CASSLSGQGESGELFF
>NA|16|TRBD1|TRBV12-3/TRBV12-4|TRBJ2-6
TGTGCCAGCAGCAGGGGACAGCTCTCTGGGGCCAACGTCCTGACTTTC
CASSRGQLSGANVLTF
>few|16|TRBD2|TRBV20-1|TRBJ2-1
TGCAGTGCTAGAGTGCGGTTAGCGGGCCTATACAATGAGCAGTTCTTC
CSARVRLAGLYNEQFF
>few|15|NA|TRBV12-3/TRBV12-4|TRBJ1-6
TGTGCCAGCAGTTTTGGGAGACAGAGTAATTCACCCCTCCACTTT
CASSFGRQSNSPLHF
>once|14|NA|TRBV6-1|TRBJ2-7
TGTGCCAGCAGTCCCTTCATGGGACTCCACGAGCAGTACTTC
CASSPFMGLHEQYF
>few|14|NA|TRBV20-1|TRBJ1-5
TGCAGTGCCATGGACACAGGGACGCGTCAGCCCCAGCATTTT
CSAMDTGTRQPQHF
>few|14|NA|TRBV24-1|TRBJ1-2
TGTGCCACCAGTGATTTGAAAGGAAACTATGGCTACACCTTC
CATSDLKGNYGYTF
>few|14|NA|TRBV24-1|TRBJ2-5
TGTGCCACCAGTGACGCGACTAACCAAGAGACCCAGTACTTC
CATSDATNQETQYF
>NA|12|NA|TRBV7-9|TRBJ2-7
TGTGCCAGCAGCTCCTTGGGCGTCGAGCAGTACTTC
CASSSLGVEQYF
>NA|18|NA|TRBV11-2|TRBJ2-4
TGTGCCAGCAGCTTCTCACCGGGACCGAGGGTAGCCAAAAACATTCAGTACTTC
CASSFSPGPRVAKNIQYF
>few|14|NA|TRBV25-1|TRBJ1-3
TGTGCCAGCAGTGGCCCCCAGGCGCGACACACCATATATTTT
CASSGPQARHTIYF
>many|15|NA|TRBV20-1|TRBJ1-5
TGCAGTGCTAGTGCACAGTCTCTGGGCAATCAGCCCCAGCATTTT
CSASAQSLGNQPQHF
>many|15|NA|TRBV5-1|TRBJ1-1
TGCGCCAGCAGCGTCGCCAGGGATTGGAAGACTGAAGCTTTCTTT
CASSVARDWKTEAFF
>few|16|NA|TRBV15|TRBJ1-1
TGTGCCACCAGCAGAGATGGCCGTTTCATGAACACTGAAGCTTTCTTT
CATSRDGRFMNTEAFF
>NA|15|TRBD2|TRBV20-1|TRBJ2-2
TGCAGTGCTGGGCGACTAGCGGGAAGGTCCGGGGAGCTGTTTTTT
CSAGRLAGRSGELFF
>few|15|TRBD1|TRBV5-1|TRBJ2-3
TGCGCCAGCAGCTTCGGGGACAGGAAAACAGATACGCAGTATTTT
CASSFGDRKTDTQYF
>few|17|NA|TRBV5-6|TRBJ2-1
TGTGCCAGCAGGCGGGGGAGGGGGCTGGCTTCCTACAATGAGCAGTTCTTC
CASRRGRGLASYNEQFF